This T cell receptor (beta chain) was identified in a study of control samples from healthy donors and cancer patients. In germline, CDR1 is LNHDA, CDR2 SQIVND (reference sequence). The CDR3 runs 12 residues. The V end lost 4 bases, the J end lost 9 bases, and 12 bases lay between the germline ends. Sequenced by immunoSEQ multiplex PCR; TCRdb stores in-frame clones only, minus some. The sample holds under 150,000 clones; 85% to 95% are singletons and the top ten take 1.5% to 2%. The sample comprised PBMCs. The chain employs TRBV19 and TRBJ2-5; D is tentatively TRBD1 or TRBD2 (7 bases each). The sequence came from a man aged 45-65 years with head and neck cancer. The CDR3: CASSTQGGSQYF. CDR3 in DNA: TGTGCCAGTAGTACTCAGGGGGGGTCCCAGTACTTC.